A selection of T cell receptor beta chains follows, all from one sample in a study of cytomegalovirus exposure and HLA in healthy donors. Some clones are missing from TCRdb's copy, which holds only in-frame ones; the method was immunoSEQ multiplex PCR. The table lists 150,000 to 200,000 clones, 75% of them singletons. The sample consisted of PBMCs. The receptor source for this set is a woman between 35 and 50 years old in good health and CMV-seropositive. CDR3s include the opening cysteine and the closing phenylalanine or tryptophan. D genes are given only for firm matches. The size of a clone is reported for some rows only, either as once, few or many, or as a class for expanded clones.

TRBD1,-,TRBV5-4,TRBJ1-1,CASRTTGARPVKAFF,TGTGCCAGCAGGACCACAGGGGCGCGTCCCGTAAAGGCTTTCTTT
-,-,TRBV4-2,TRBJ1-3,CASSQAGARHSGNTIYF,TGTGCCAGCAGCCAAGCTGGGGCGAGACACTCTGGAAACACCATATATTTT
TRBD1,few,TRBV7-9,TRBJ2-1,CASSTQGASSYNEQFF,TGTGCCAGCAGCACACAGGGGGCAAGCTCCTACAATGAGCAGTTCTTC
-,-,TRBV30,TRBJ1-1,CAWSFSANTEAFF,TGTGCCTGGAGCTTCAGCGCGAACACTGAAGCTTTCTTT
TRBD1,-,TRBV9,TRBJ1-2,CASSLRTGNNYGYTF,TGTGCCAGCAGCCTCCGGACAGGGAACAACTATGGCTACACCTTC
TRBD2,once,TRBV28,TRBJ2-2,CASTGRAGELFF,TGTGCCAGCACAGGGAGGGCCGGGGAGCTGTTTTTT
-,-,TRBV5-6,TRBJ1-2,CASTSWGIPETF,TGTGCCAGCACTTCCTGGGGCATACCTGAAACCTTC
TRBD2,few,TRBV6-5,TRBJ2-7,CASTENLAGVGEQYF,TGTGCCAGCACGGAGAATCTAGCGGGAGTGGGCGAGCAGTACTTC
-,-,TRBV10-2,TRBJ1-1,CASSESGDTEAFF,TGCGCCAGCAGTGAGTCCGGGGACACTGAAGCTTTCTTT
TRBD2,-,TRBV15,TRBJ2-1,CATSSRRGGSRNEQFF,TGTGCCACCAGCAGTCGAAGGGGCGGGAGTCGGAATGAGCAGTTCTTC
TRBD2,-,TRBV9,TRBJ2-3,CASSAGRSGRVTDTQYF,TGTGCCAGCAGCGCAGGGAGAAGCGGGAGGGTCACAGATACGCAGTATTTT
-,few,TRBV7-2,TRBJ1-2,CASSLEGTPPYGYTF,TGTGCCAGCAGCTTAGAAGGGACACCTCCCTATGGCTACACCTTC
TRBD1,-,TRBV10-1,TRBJ2-1,CASSDPRQGANEQFF,TGCGCCAGCAGTGATCCAAGACAGGGGGCCAATGAGCAGTTCTTC
-,-,TRBV11-2,TRBJ2-4,CASSLLSVNIQYF,TGTGCCAGCAGCCTCTTGAGTGTAAACATTCAGTACTTC
-,-,TRBV28,TRBJ1-6,CASSWGGISHNSPLHF,TGTGCCAGCAGCTGGGGGGGGATCAGCCATAATTCACCCCTCCACTTT
TRBD1,-,TRBV19,TRBJ2-1,CASSTPPDRAWGNEQFF,TGTGCCAGTAGTACCCCACCTGACAGGGCCTGGGGCAATGAGCAGTTCTTC
TRBD1,-,TRBV5-1,TRBJ1-1,CASSLAGQGGNTEAFF,TGCGCCAGCAGCTTGGCGGGACAGGGAGGGAACACTGAAGCTTTCTTT
-,-,TRBV27,TRBJ2-1,CASSSRDTPFGEQFF,TGTGCCAGCAGTTCCCGGGACACCCCGTTTGGTGAGCAGTTCTTC
TRBD2,-,TRBV7-2,TRBJ2-1,CASSLAGLAGGGEQFF,TGTGCCAGCAGCTTAGCGGGACTAGCGGGAGGAGGCGAGCAGTTCTTC
-,-,TRBV19,TRBJ2-1,CASSIVYGSEQFF,TGTGCCAGTAGTATAGTTTACGGGTCCGAGCAGTTCTTC
-,-,TRBV11-3,TRBJ2-1,CASSFLGGQELGTYNEQFF,TGTGCCAGCAGCTTCCTCGGAGGGCAGGAACTAGGGACCTACAATGAGCAGTTCTTC
TRBD2,-,TRBV5-1,TRBJ2-7,CASSLAGGSYEQYF,TGCGCCAGCAGCTTAGCGGGAGGCTCCTACGAGCAGTACTTC
-,-,TRBV6-5,TRBJ2-1,CASRYWDSNNEQFF,TGTGCCAGCAGATATTGGGACTCCAACAATGAGCAGTTCTTC
TRBD2,-,TRBV5-1,TRBJ2-1,CASSLGLAGAGNEQFF,TGCGCCAGCAGCTTGGGCCTAGCGGGAGCTGGCAATGAGCAGTTCTTC
TRBD2,-,TRBV5-6,TRBJ2-1,CASSLRLAGYNEQFF,TGTGCCAGCAGCTTGAGGCTAGCGGGGTACAATGAGCAGTTCTTC
TRBD1,-,TRBV10-3,TRBJ2-7,CAISGPGGTYEQYF,TGTGCCATCAGTGGTCCAGGGGGCACCTACGAGCAGTACTTC
-,-,TRBV2,TRBJ2-1,CASSLGLGRNEQFF,TGTGCCAGCAGCCTCGGGTTGGGTCGCAATGAGCAGTTCTTC
-,-,TRBV6-5,TRBJ2-7,CASSPPGQTYEQYF,TGTGCCAGCAGTCCTCCGGGACAAACCTACGAGCAGTACTTC
-,-,TRBV15,TRBJ2-4,CATSTSSRGGARAKNIQYF,TGTGCCACCAGCACGTCCTCGAGGGGGGGGGCTAGGGCCAAAAACATTCAGTACTTC
-,-,TRBV14,TRBJ2-7,CASSQSLGHTYEQYF,TGTGCCAGCAGCCAGTCCTTGGGACACACCTACGAGCAGTACTTC
-,-,TRBV4-3,TRBJ2-6,CASSQEISTGANVLTF,TGCGCCAGCAGCCAAGAGATATCTACCGGGGCCAACGTCCTGACTTTC
-,-,TRBV18,TRBJ2-3,CASSPTRLLRDTQYF,TGTGCCAGCTCACCTACGCGACTGCTTCGAGATACGCAGTATTTT
-,-,TRBV6-5,TRBJ1-1,CASSPGGRGTEAFF,TGTGCCAGCAGCCCCGGCGGCAGGGGCACTGAAGCTTTCTTT
TRBD1,-,TRBV11-3,TRBJ2-2,CASSRGTVNTGELFF,TGTGCCAGCAGCCGAGGGACAGTGAACACCGGGGAGCTGTTTTTT
-,-,TRBV28,TRBJ1-5,CASSSRQFNQPQHF,TGTGCCAGCAGTTCGAGACAGTTCAATCAGCCCCAGCATTTT
TRBD1,few,TRBV5-1,TRBJ1-1,CASSLEWDRAFEAFF,TGCGCCAGCAGCTTGGAATGGGACAGGGCCTTTGAAGCTTTCTTT
TRBD1,few,TRBV27,TRBJ2-7,CASSWDRGLYEQYF,TGTGCCAGCAGTTGGGACAGGGGGCTCTACGAGCAGTACTTC
-,-,TRBV29-1,TRBJ2-7,CSVAKGGANEQYF,TGCAGCGTTGCGAAGGGAGGAGCAAACGAGCAGTACTTC
TRBD2,once,TRBV28,TRBJ2-2,CASSAPSGATGELFF,TGTGCCAGCAGTGCCCCTAGCGGGGCTACCGGGGAGCTGTTTTTT
-,-,TRBV28,TRBJ1-2,CASSFDRSSMNYGYTF,TGTGCCAGCAGTTTTGACAGATCCTCAATGAACTATGGCTACACCTTC
TRBD2,-,TRBV7-9,TRBJ2-5,CAGSFKASGREQETQYF,TGTGCCGGCAGCTTCAAGGCTAGCGGGAGGGAGCAAGAGACCCAGTACTTC
TRBD1,-,TRBV28,TRBJ1-2,CAILGQGYGYTF,TGTGCCATCCTCGGACAGGGCTATGGCTACACCTTC
TRBD1,-,TRBV5-1,TRBJ1-4,CASSQGQGREKLFF,TGCGCCAGCAGCCAGGGACAGGGCCGGGAAAAACTGTTTTTT
-,few,TRBV7-6,TRBJ2-7,CASSPQGGSSYEQYF,TGTGCCAGCAGCCCTCAGGGGGGCAGCTCCTACGAGCAGTACTTC
TRBD1,-,TRBV27,TRBJ1-2,CASSYGQGAGYTF,TGTGCCAGCAGTTATGGACAGGGAGCTGGCTACACCTTC
TRBD1,-,TRBV28,TRBJ2-1,CASRVTGGYYNEQFF,TGTGCCAGCAGGGTGACAGGGGGCTACTACAATGAGCAGTTCTTC
TRBD1,few,TRBV5-1,TRBJ2-5,CASSFNRGETQYF,TGCGCCAGCAGCTTCAACAGGGGGGAGACCCAGTACTTC
-,-,TRBV6-5,TRBJ1-5,CASSYGGAEQPQHF,TGTGCCAGCAGCTACGGGGGGGCAGAGCAGCCCCAGCATTTT
TRBD2,few,TRBV5-1,TRBJ2-3,CASSPPGLAGVFTDTQYF,TGCGCCAGCTCCCCACCGGGACTAGCGGGAGTGTTTACAGATACGCAGTATTTT
-,-,TRBV6-5,TRBJ1-6,CASSYVLNSPLHF,TGTGCCAGCAGTTACGTATTGAATTCACCCCTCCACTTT
TRBD1,-,TRBV19,TRBJ1-4,CASSMKAGGREKLFF,TGTGCCAGTAGTATGAAGGCAGGGGGCCGTGAAAAACTGTTTTTT